The 18 T cell receptor beta chains below come from one sample, sequenced in a study of Graves' ophthalmopathy and Graves' hyperthyroidism. Investigators amplified TCR beta CDR3 regions from RNA transcripts. RT-PCR was first run with HTBI primers, then multiplex PCR in a second round. TCRdb re-called the multiplex PCR reads with MiXCR, one entry per CDR3 protein. Among roughly 700,000 distinct CDR3 sequences listed, roughly 40% were seen once. Specimen: peripheral blood. These receptors were obtained from an adult man with Graves' ophthalmopathy.

This clonotype was counted a few times. This chain uses TRBV7-9 with TRBJ2-7; 7 bases map to TRBD2. Germline V lookup: CDR1 SEHNR, CDR2 FQNEAQ (reference sequence). With 5 bases clipped from V and 1 base from J, the junction kept 14 bases outside the gene matches. This CDR3 has 17 residues. The CDR3 spells CASSPPRLAVLSYEQYF. The DNA of the CDR3 is TGTGCCAGCAGCCCCCCGCGTCTAGCGGTGCTTTCCTACGAGCAGTACTTC.

This clonotype was detected a few times. The chain uses TRBV29-1 and TRBJ2-5; TRBD1 aligns across 9 bases. The CDR3 length is 14 residues. V lost 4 bases to trimming and J lost 1 base; unmatched junction nucleotides: 4. Germline CDR1 SQVTM, CDR2 ANQGSEA. The chain's CDR3 is CSVGHRGLQETQYF. CDR3 nucleotide sequence: TGCAGCGTTGGCCACAGGGGGCTCCAAGAGACCCAGTACTTC.

To note about this clonotype: The junction departs from germline at one end; a sequencing error may be responsible. The rearrangement joins TRBV10-3 to TRBJ2-7, with 9 positions matching TRBD1. CDR1 ENHRY and CDR2 SYGVKD come from the germline V gene. The CDR3 extends over 17 amino acids. As DNA, the CDR3 is TGTGCCAGCAGTTACCTACTTGGATCGGGACAGGGCTACGAGCAGTACTTC. It specifies CASSYLLGSGQGYEQYF.

The chain carries TRBV11-2 and TRBJ2-7; the D gene is possibly TRBD2 (6 bases). CDR3 length: 15 residues. V dropped 4 bases and J dropped 7 bases, with 20 bases sitting between them. Looked up from germline, CDR1 is SGHAT and CDR2 is FQNNGV. DNA of the CDR3: TGTGCCAGCAGCTGGAGGCTAGGAGGGGTGGAAGAGCAGTACTTC. Translated, it gives CASSWRLGGVEEQYF.

The CDR3 DNA follows: TGCAGTGCTACGCCCCCGGGGACAGGGGGACAAGAGACCCAGTACTTC. Amino acids: CSATPPGTGGQETQYF. The genes are TRBV20-1 and TRBJ2-5; TRBD1 aligns across 11 bases. The CDR3 is 16 amino acids. J lost 2 bases, V lost 4 bases, and 9 bases had no gene match. From germline, CDR1 is DFQATT and CDR2 SNEGSKA (reference sequence).

Details on this clonotype: Mismatch with germline at one junction end may stem from a read error. This chain links TRBV2 with TRBJ1-1; D call uncertain. CDR3 length equals 14 residues. Germline lookup yields CDR1 SNHLY and CDR2 FYNNEI. CDR3 protein: CVSSAGLLNTEAFF. In nucleotides, the CDR3 is TGTGTCAGCAGTGCCGGACTTTTGAACACTGAAGCTTTCTTT.

This clonotype has at least ten counts. The V and J genes are TRBV7-9 and TRBJ1-6, with D maybe TRBD1 (5 bases). Germline CDR1 and CDR2: SEHNR and FQNEAQ (reference sequence). Trimming took 4 bases from V and 11 from J, leaving 18 bases between them. The CDR3 runs 15 residues. The CDR3 loop is CASSSSVSGGAPLHF. CDR3 bases: TGTGCCAGCAGCTCGAGCGTCAGTGGGGGGGCACCCCTCCACTTT.

This clonotype was picked up a small number of times. This chain joins TRBV7-2 and TRBJ2-2, with no clear D. The germline CDR1 and CDR2 sequences are SGHTA and FQGNSA. V was cut by 10 bases and J by 8 bases, with 8 bases left in between. The CDR3 runs 10 residues. CDR3 coding DNA: TGTGCCACCAACGGAGGGGAGCTGTTTTTT. Encoded protein: CATNGGELFF. Full variable domain (rest looked up from reference TRBV7-2 and TRBJ2-2): GAGVSQSPSNKVTEKGKDVELRCDPISGHTALYWYRQSLGQGLEFLIYFQGNSAPDKSGLPSDRFSAERTGGSVSTLTIQRTQQEDSAVYLCATNGGELFFGEGSRLTVL.

The sample holds a few counts of this clonotype. The rearrangement joins TRBV25-1 to TRBJ2-2; D gene ambiguous. This CDR3 region has 12 residues. Germline V gene data show CDR1 as MGHDK and CDR2 as SYGVNS. With 8 bases removed from V and 5 bases from J, the gap between germline ends came to 9 bases. DNA of the CDR3: TGTGCCAGCTTCGGGCAGACCGGGGAGCTGTTTTTT. This codes for CASFGQTGELFF.

By sample fraction, this clonotype is medium-sized (0.01 to 0.1%). The CDR3 sequence is CASSEYGRGEAFF. The DNA for the CDR3 is TGTGCCAGCAGTGAATATGGACGGGGTGAAGCTTTCTTT. V gene TRBV25-1 combines with J gene TRBJ1-1, with D uncertain. Germline lookup yields CDR1 MGHDK and CDR2 SYGVNS. The germline V and J ends were trimmed by 0 bases and 7 bases, with 9 bases remaining between them. This CDR3 is built from 13 residues.

This clonotype was recorded a few times. The DNA for the CDR3 is TGCGCCAGCAGCCAATTTCAGGCCCAAGAGACCCAGTACTTC. Encoded protein: CASSQFQAQETQYF. The chain has TRBV4-1 and TRBJ2-5; no definite D call. The CDR3 loop spans 14 amino acids. The V end was cut by 2 bases, the J end by 1 base, with 8 bases between. From germline, CDR1 is MGHRA and CDR2 YSYEKL.

The chain recombines TRBV2 with TRBJ2-5; D is possibly TRBD2 (5 bases). The J call could be wrong; TRBJ2-7 is a better fit for the DNA end. Germline V lookup: CDR1 SNHLY, CDR2 FYNNEI. This CDR3 is built from 14 residues. As DNA, the CDR3 is TGTGCCAGCAGCAGTGAGGGCAGGTTTTACGAGCAGTACTTC. Its protein is CASSSEGRFYEQYF.

The sample holds many counts of this clonotype. The rearrangement joins TRBV9 to TRBJ1-2, with a tentative D call TRBD1 (5 bases). The CDR3 runs 16 residues. The germline gives CDR1 SGDLS, CDR2 YYNGEE. V was trimmed by 0 bases and J by 7 bases, leaving 19 bases between them. The chain's CDR3 is CASSVGQTPVGSGYTF. The CDR3 DNA is TGTGCCAGCAGCGTAGGACAGACTCCTGTGGGGTCTGGCTACACCTTC.

V usage is TRBV2 and J usage is TRBJ1-2, with TRBD1 matching over 8 bases. Trimming at V came to 5 bases and at J to 5 bases, leaving 19 bases not matched to a gene. The CDR3 is 18 residues long. Per germline, CDR1 SNHLY and CDR2 FYNNEI. CDR3 loop: CASSYSGPGSRGRYGYTF. CDR3 DNA sequence: TGTGCCAGCAGTTACTCGGGGCCCGGGAGCAGGGGGCGGTATGGCTACACCTTC.

This clonotype was recorded many times. The gene calls are TRBV10-2 and TRBJ1-2, with D maybe TRBD1 (5 bases). CDR3 length: 15 amino acids. Germline lookup yields CDR1 WSHSY and CDR2 SAAADI. Trimming cost V 6 bases and J 1 base, with 15 bases left between them. CDR3 protein: CASRSTANNNYGYTF. In DNA, the CDR3 is TGCGCCAGCAGATCGACAGCTAACAATAACTATGGCTACACCTTC.

This clonotype was seen at least ten times. The rearrangement uses TRBV29-1 and TRBJ1-6; D gene ambiguous. CDR1 and CDR2 from the germline V gene are SQVTM and ANQGSEA. The CDR3 has 15 residues. V was clipped by 7 bases and J by 0 bases, with 13 bases between them. CDR3 protein: CSDLELSSYNSPLHF. CDR3 in DNA: TGCAGCGACCTAGAGTTGAGCTCCTATAATTCACCCCTCCACTTT.

The chain employs TRBV7-2 and TRBJ2-2; 13 bases line up with TRBD2. V lost 5 bases to trimming and J lost 5 bases; unmatched junction nucleotides: 2. The length of the CDR3 is 15 residues. Germline CDR1 and CDR2: SGHTA and FQGNSA. CDR3 nucleotide sequence: TGTGCCAGCAGCCAACTAGCGGGAGGGACCGGGGAGCTGTTTTTT. It specifies CASSQLAGGTGELFF.

This clonotype has only a few counts. The J gene is TRBJ2-7, the V gene TRBV7-2; D not resolved. The CDR3 consists of 14 residues. Trimming shortened V by 4 bases and J by 4 bases, and 14 bases separated the two germline ends. Germline CDR1 is SGHTA and CDR2 is FQGNSA. CDR3 DNA sequence: TGTGCCAGCAGCTCCTCGGGTAGTGTATACGAGCAGTACTTC. This gives the protein CASSSSGSVYEQYF.